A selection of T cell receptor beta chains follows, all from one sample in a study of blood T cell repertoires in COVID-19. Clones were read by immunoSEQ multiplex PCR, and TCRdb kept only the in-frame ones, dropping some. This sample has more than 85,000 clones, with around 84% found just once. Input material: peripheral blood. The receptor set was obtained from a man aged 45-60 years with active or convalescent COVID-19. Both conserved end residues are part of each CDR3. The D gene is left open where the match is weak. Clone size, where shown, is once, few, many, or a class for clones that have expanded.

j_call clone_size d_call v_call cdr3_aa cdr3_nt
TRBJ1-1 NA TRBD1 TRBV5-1 CASSLETGVTEAFF TGCGCCAGCAGCTTGGAGACAGGGGTCACTGAAGCTTTCTTT
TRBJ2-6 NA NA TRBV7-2 CASSPGLAEANVLTF TGTGCCAGCAGCCCGGGACTGGCAGAGGCCAACGTCCTGACTTTC
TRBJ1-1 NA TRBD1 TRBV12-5 CASGWTGNTEAFF TGTGCTAGTGGTTGGACAGGGAACACTGAAGCTTTCTTT
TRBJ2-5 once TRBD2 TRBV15 CATSRGRGFQETQYF TGTGCCACCAGCAGGGGGAGGGGCTTTCAAGAGACCCAGTACTTC
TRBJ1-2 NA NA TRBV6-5 CASSYSSDRNYGYTF TGTGCCAGCAGTTACTCGAGTGACAGAAACTATGGCTACACCTTC
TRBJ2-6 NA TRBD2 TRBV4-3 CASSQLAGGPNSGANVLTF TGCGCCAGCAGCCAGTTAGCGGGGGGGCCGAACTCTGGGGCCAACGTCCTGACTTTC
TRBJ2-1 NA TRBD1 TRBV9 CANWTGDYNEQFF TGTGCCAACTGGACAGGGGATTACAATGAGCAGTTCTTC
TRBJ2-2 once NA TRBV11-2 CASSPDLGGELFF TGTGCCAGCAGCCCAGACTTGGGCGGGGAGCTGTTTTTT
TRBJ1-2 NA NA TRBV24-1 CATSGPGATLYGYTF TGTGCCACCAGTGGCCCGGGTGCAACACTCTATGGCTACACCTTC
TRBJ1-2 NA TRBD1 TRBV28 CARNQGAYSSGYTF TGTGCCAGGAACCAGGGGGCCTATTCTTCCGGCTACACCTTC
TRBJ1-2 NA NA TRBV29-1 CSVEGGKRGYTF TGCAGCGTTGAAGGAGGGAAACGAGGCTACACCTTC
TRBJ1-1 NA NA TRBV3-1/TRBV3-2 CASSQGRNTEAFF TGTGCCAGCAGCCAAGGCAGGAACACTGAAGCTTTCTTT
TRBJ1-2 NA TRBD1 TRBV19 CASNPGQNYGYTF TGTGCCAGTAACCCGGGACAGAACTATGGCTACACCTTC
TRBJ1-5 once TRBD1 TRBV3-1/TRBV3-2 CASSQDRDQPQHF TGTGCCAGCAGCCAGGACAGGGATCAGCCCCAGCATTTT
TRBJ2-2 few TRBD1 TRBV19 CASSRGQSNTGELFF TGTGCCAGTAGTAGGGGACAGTCCAACACCGGGGAGCTGTTTTTT
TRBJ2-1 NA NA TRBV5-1 CASSLPGLNEQFF TGCGCCAGCAGCCTACCGGGTCTTAATGAGCAGTTCTTC
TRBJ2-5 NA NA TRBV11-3 CASSAQGRGETQYF TGTGCCAGCAGCGCACAGGGAAGAGGAGAGACCCAGTACTTC
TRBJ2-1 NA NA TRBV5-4 CASSLQGYNEQFF TGTGCCAGCAGCTTACAGGGCTACAATGAGCAGTTCTTC
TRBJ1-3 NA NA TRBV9 CASSVVGGPGNTIYF TGTGCCAGCAGCGTAGTTGGAGGTCCCGGAAACACCATATATTTT
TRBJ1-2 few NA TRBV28 CASSPWGRTNYGYTF TGTGCCAGCAGTCCCTGGGGCAGAACTAACTATGGCTACACCTTC
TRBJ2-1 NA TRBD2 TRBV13 CASSFGLAGYNEQFF TGTGCCAGCAGCTTCGGACTAGCGGGGTACAATGAGCAGTTCTTC
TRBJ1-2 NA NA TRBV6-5 CASREAGGYTF TGTGCCAGCAGGGAGGCTGGAGGCTACACCTTC
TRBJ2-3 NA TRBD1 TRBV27 CASSRQGARDTQYF TGTGCCAGCAGCCGGCAGGGGGCAAGAGATACGCAGTATTTT
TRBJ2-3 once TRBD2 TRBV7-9 CASSISGDTDTQYF TGTGCCAGCAGCATTAGCGGGGACACAGATACGCAGTATTTT
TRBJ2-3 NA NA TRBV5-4 CASSFERGDTQYF TGTGCCAGCAGCTTTGAGCGTGGCGATACGCAGTATTTT
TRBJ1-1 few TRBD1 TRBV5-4 CASSRTGIPEAFF TGTGCCAGCAGCCGGACAGGGATCCCTGAAGCTTTCTTT
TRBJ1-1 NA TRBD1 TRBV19 CASNPGQGGDTEAFF TGTGCCAGTAATCCGGGACAGGGGGGGGACACTGAAGCTTTCTTT
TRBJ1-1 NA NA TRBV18 CASSPGGSEAFF TGTGCCAGCTCACCGGGGGGGTCTGAAGCTTTCTTT
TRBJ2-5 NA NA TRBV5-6 CASSSEGTQYF TGTGCCAGCAGCTCCGAGGGGACCCAGTACTTC
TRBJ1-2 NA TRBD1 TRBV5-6 CASSMDRTYYGYTF TGTGCCAGCAGCATGGACAGGACCTACTATGGCTACACCTTC
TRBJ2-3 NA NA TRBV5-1 CASSGAQDTDTQYF TGCGCCAGCAGCGGGGCTCAGGACACAGATACGCAGTATTTT
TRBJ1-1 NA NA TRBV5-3 CARRIWRAEAFF TGTGCCAGAAGGATTTGGCGGGCTGAAGCTTTCTTT
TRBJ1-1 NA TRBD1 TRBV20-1 CSVDREPEAFF TGCAGTGTCGACAGGGAGCCTGAAGCTTTCTTT
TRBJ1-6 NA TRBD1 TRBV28 CASRNTGGWSPLHF TGTGCCAGCAGAAACACAGGGGGCTGGTCACCCCTCCACTTT
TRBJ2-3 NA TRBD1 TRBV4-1 CASSQVDRGGTDTQYF TGCGCCAGCAGCCAAGTTGACAGGGGGGGCACAGATACGCAGTATTTT
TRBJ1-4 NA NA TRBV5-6 CASSHRVGGEKLFF TGTGCCAGCAGCCACAGGGTTGGCGGAGAAAAACTGTTTTTT
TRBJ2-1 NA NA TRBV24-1 CATSATRPQGGEQFF TGTGCCACCAGTGCCACCCGGCCGCAGGGAGGTGAGCAGTTCTTC
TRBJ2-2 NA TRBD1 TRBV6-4 CASRGQGATGELFF TGTGCCAGCAGGGGACAGGGGGCGACCGGGGAGCTGTTTTTT
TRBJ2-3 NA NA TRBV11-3 CASSPAAGRTDTQYF TGTGCCAGCAGCCCGGCCGCGGGGCGCACAGATACGCAGTATTTT
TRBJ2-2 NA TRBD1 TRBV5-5 CASSLGYLGQGNTGELFF TGTGCCAGCAGCTTGGGGTATTTGGGACAGGGAAACACCGGGGAGCTGTTTTTT
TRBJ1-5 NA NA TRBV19 CASSPGGFGNQPQHF TGTGCCAGTAGTCCCGGAGGATTCGGTAATCAGCCCCAGCATTTT
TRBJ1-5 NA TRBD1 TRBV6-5 CASMPDRGSQPQHF TGTGCCAGCATGCCAGACAGGGGTAGTCAGCCCCAGCATTTT
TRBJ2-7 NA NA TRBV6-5 CASSYSAQGSYEQYF TGTGCCAGCAGTTACTCGGCTCAGGGGTCGTACGAGCAGTACTTC
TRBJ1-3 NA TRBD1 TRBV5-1 CASSLGDRVSGNTIYF TGCGCCAGCAGCTTGGGGGACAGGGTGTCAGGAAACACCATATATTTT
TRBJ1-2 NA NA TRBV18 CASSPFGADYGYTF TGTGCCAGCTCACCTTTTGGGGCTGACTATGGCTACACCTTC
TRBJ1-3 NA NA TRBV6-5 CASSYSTGSGNTIYF TGTGCCAGCAGTTACTCGACAGGTAGTGGAAACACCATATATTTT
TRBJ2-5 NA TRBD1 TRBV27 CASSLRRTGGWETQYF TGTGCCAGCAGTTTAAGGCGGACAGGGGGCTGGGAGACCCAGTACTTC
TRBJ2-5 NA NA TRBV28 CASSYPGGTQYF TGTGCCAGCAGTTACCCCGGGGGGACCCAGTACTTC
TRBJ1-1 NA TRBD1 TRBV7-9 CASSQGQGMNTEAFF TGTGCCAGCAGCCAAGGACAGGGGATGAACACTGAAGCTTTCTTT
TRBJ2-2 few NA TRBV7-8 CASSSITGSGELFF TGTGCCAGCAGCTCAATAACGGGTTCCGGGGAGCTGTTTTTT
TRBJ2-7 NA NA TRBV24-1 CATSDGSGTSSYEQYF TGTGCCACCAGTGATGGATCCGGGACATCCTCCTACGAGCAGTACTTC
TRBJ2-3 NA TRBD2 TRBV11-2 CASSLDQERGSYTDTQYF TGTGCCAGCAGCTTAGATCAGGAGCGGGGGTCATACACAGATACGCAGTATTTT
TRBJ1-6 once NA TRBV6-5 CASSYSEDGDSPLHF TGTGCCAGCAGTTACTCAGAGGACGGGGATTCACCCCTCCACTTT
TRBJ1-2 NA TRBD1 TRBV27 CASSPTGVNLYGYTF TGTGCCAGCAGTCCGACAGGGGTTAATCTCTATGGCTACACCTTC